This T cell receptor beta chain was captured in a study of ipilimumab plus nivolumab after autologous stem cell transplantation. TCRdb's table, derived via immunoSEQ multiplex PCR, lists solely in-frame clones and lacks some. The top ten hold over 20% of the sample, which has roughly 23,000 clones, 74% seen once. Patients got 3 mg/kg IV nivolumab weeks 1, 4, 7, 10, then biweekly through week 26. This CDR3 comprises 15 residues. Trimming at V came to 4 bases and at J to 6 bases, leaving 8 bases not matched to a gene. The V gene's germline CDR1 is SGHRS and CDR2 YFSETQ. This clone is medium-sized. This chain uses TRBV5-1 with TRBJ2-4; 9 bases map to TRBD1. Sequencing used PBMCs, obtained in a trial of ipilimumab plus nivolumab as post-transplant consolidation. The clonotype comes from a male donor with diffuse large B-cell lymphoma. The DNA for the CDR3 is TGCGCCAGCAGCCCGGATCCGGGACAGGGAAACATTCAGTACTTC. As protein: CASSPDPGQGNIQYF.